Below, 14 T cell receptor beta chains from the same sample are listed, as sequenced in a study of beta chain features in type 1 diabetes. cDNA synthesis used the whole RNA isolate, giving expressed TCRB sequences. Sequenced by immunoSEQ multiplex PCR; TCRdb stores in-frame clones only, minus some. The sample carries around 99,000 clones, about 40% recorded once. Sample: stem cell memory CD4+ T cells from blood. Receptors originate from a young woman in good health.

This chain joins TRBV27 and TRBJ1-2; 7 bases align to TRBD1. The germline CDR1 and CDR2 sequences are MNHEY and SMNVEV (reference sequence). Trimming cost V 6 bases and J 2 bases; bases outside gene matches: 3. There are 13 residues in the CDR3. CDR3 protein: CASRRQGNYGYTF. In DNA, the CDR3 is TGTGCCAGCAGGAGACAGGGAAACTATGGCTACACCTTC.

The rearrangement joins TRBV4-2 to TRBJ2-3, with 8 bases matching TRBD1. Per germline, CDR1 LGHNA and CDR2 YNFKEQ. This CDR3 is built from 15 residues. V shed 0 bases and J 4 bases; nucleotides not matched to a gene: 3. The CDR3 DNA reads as TGTGCCAGCAGCCAAGACAGGGGGCTATCAGATACGCAGTATTTT. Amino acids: CASSQDRGLSDTQYF.

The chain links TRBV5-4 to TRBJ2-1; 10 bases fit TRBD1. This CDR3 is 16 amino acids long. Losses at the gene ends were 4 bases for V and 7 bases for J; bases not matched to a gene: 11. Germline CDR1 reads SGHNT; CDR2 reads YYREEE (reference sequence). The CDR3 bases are TGTGCCAGCAGCCTTCCGCCGGGACAGGGGAGGAATGAGCAGTTCTTC. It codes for CASSLPPGQGRNEQFF.

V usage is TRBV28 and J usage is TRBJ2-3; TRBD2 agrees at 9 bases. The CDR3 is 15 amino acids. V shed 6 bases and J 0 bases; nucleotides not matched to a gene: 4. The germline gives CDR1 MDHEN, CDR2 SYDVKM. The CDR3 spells CASSPLAGSTDTQYF. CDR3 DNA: TGTGCCAGCAGCCCTCTAGCGGGGAGCACAGATACGCAGTATTTT.

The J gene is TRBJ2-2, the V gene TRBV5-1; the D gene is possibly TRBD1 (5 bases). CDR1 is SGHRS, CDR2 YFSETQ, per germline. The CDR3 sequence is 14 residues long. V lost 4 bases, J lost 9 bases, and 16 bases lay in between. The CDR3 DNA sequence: TGCGCCAGCAGCCGACCCCAGGGTCCCCGGGAGCTGTTTTTT. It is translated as CASSRPQGPRELFF.

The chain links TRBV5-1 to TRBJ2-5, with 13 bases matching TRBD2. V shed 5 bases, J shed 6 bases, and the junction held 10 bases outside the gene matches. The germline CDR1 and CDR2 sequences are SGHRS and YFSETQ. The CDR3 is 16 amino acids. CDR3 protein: CASRSGLAGVNQTQYF. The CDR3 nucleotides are TGCGCCAGCAGATCTGGACTAGCGGGAGTTAATCAGACCCAGTACTTC. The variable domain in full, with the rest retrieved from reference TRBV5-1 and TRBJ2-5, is KAGVTQTPRYLIKTRGQQVTLSCSPISGHRSVSWYQQTPGQGLQFLFEYFSETQRNKGNFPGRFSGRQFSNSRSEMNVSTLELGDSALYLCASRSGLAGVNQTQYFGPGTRLLVL.

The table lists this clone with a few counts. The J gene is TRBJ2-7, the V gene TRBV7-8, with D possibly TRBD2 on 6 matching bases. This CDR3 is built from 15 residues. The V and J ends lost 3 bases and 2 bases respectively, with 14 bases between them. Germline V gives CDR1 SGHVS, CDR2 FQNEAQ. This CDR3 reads CASSFVPGGPYEQYF. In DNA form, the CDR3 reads TGTGCCAGCAGCTTCGTCCCCGGAGGGCCCTACGAGCAGTACTTC.

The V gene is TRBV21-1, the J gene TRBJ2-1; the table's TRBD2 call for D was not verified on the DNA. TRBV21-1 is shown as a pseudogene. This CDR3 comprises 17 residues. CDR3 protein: CASSNTLSGIGSPEQFF. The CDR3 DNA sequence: TGTGCCAGCAGCAACACATTAAGCGGGATAGGTTCTCCAGAGCAGTTCTTC.

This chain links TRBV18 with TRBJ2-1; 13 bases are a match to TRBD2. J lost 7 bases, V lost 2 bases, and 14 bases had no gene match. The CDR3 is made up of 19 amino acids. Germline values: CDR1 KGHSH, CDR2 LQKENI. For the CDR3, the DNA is TGTGCCAGCTCACCATTTGAAAGGACTAGCGGGAGTAGGTTGAATGAGCAGTTCTTC. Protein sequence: CASSPFERTSGSRLNEQFF. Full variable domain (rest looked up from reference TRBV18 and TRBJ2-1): NAGVMQNPRHLVRRRGQEARLRCSPMKGHSHVYWYRQLPEEGLKFMVYLQKENIIDESGMPKERFSAEFPKEGPSILRIQQVVRGDSAAYFCASSPFERTSGSRLNEQFFGPGTRLTVL.

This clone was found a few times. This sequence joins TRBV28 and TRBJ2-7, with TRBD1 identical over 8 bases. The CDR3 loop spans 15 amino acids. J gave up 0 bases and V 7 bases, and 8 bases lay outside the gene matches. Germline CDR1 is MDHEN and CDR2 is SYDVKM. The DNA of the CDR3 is TGTGCCAGCACCCCCTGGACAGGGCACTCCTACGAGCAGTACTTC. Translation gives CASTPWTGHSYEQYF.

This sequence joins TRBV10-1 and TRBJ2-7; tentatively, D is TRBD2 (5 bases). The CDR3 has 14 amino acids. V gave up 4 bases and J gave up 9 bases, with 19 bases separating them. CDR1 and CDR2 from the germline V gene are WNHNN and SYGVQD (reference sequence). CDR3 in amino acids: CASSGVPDGIGQYF. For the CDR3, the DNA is TGCGCCAGCAGTGGGGTTCCGGACGGGATTGGGCAGTACTTC.

The CDR3 nucleotides read TGTGCCAGCAGCCCGAAACTAGCGTCTAGCACAGATACGCAGTATTTT. Its translation: CASSPKLASSTDTQYF. The V and J genes are TRBV7-3 and TRBJ2-3, with 7 bases lining up with TRBD2. Germline trimming cut 5 bases from V and 0 bases from J; bases unmatched to any gene: 8. Germline CDR1 and CDR2: SGHTA and FQGTGA. The CDR3 is 16 amino acids.

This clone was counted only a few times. In DNA form, the CDR3 reads TGTGCCAGCACGACAGGGGGTTGGACTGAAGCTTTCTTT. Encoded protein: CASTTGGWTEAFF. The V and J genes are TRBV7-9 and TRBJ1-1, with 9 bases lining up with TRBD1. The CDR3 runs 13 residues. Per germline, CDR1 SEHNR and CDR2 FQNEAQ (reference sequence). V was pared by 7 bases and J by 5 bases, with 5 bases of the junction left unmatched.

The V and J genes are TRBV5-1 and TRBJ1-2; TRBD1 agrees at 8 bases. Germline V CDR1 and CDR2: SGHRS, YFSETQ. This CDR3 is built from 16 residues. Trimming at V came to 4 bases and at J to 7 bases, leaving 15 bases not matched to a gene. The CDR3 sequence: CASSPGQVLNLGGYTF. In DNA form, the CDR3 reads TGCGCCAGCAGCCCGGGACAGGTCTTAAACCTAGGTGGCTACACCTTC.